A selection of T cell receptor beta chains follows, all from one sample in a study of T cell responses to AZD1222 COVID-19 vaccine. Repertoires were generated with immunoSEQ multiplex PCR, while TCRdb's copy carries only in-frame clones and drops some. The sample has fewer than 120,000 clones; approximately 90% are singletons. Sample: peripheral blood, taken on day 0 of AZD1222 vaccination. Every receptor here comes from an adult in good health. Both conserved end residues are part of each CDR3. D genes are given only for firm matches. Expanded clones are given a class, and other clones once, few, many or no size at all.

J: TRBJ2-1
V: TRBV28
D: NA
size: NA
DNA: TGTGCCAGCAGTTTGAGGTCGGGACAGTTCTTC
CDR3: CASSLRSGQFF

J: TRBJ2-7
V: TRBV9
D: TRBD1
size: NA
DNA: TGTGCCAGCAGCTCTCGACCGACAGGGGGCAGCGACGAGCAGTACTTC
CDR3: CASSSRPTGGSDEQYF

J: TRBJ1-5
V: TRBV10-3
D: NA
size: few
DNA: TGTGCCATCAGGGACAGTTATAATCAGCCCCAGCATTTT
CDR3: CAIRDSYNQPQHF

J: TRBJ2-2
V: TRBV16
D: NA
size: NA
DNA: TGTGCCAGCAGCCAACTCCCCAACACCGGGGAGCTGTTTTTT
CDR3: CASSQLPNTGELFF

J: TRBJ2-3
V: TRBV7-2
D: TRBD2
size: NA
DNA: TGTGCCAGCAGCTTACTGTCTAGCGGGGGTTCAGATACGCAGTATTTT
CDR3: CASSLLSSGGSDTQYF

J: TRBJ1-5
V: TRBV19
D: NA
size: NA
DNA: TGTGCCAGTAGTATAGATGGGGGGCCACGTCAGCCCCAGCATTTT
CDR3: CASSIDGGPRQPQHF

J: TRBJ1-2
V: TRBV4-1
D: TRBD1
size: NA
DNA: TGCGCCAGCAGTCCTAGACAGGGGGCGGTCTATGGCTACACCTTC
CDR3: CASSPRQGAVYGYTF

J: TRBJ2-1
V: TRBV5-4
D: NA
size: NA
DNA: TGTGCCAGCACCCAGAGGAGCGGCGGGGACTACAATGAGCAGTTCTTC
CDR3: CASTQRSGGDYNEQFF

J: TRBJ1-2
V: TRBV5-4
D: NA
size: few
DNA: TGTGCCAGCAGCTTGTGGCAGATTAACTATGGCTACACCTTC
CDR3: CASSLWQINYGYTF

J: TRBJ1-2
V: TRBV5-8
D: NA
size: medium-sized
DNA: TGTGCCAGCAGCTTGCTAAATAACTATGGCTACACCTTC
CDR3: CASSLLNNYGYTF

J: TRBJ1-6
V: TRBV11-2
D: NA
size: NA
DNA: TGTGCCAGCAGCCTTTGGCGATCAAATTCACCCCTCCACTTT
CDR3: CASSLWRSNSPLHF